This T cell receptor (beta chain) came from a study of CD8 T cells in Susac syndrome. Background on the study: Patients with Susac syndrome were therapy-naive, treated with corticosteroids, or treated with intravenous immunoglobulin alone when blood was collected.

CDR3 length: 17 residues. With 4 bases removed from V and 8 bases from J, the gap between germline ends came to 23 bases. Per germline, CDR1 LNHDA and CDR2 SQIVND (reference sequence). When the RNA was reverse transcribed, random hexamers were used with an input of roughly 0.5 to 1 ug. A multiplex approach, immunoSEQ multiplex PCR, amplified TCR beta CDR3 across 54 Vbeta and 13 Jbeta. TCRdb independently ran MiXCR on the immunoSEQ multiplex PCR reads; one entry per CDR3 protein. Here the sample spans approximately 190,000 distinct CDR3 sequences, just under 95% being singletons. As concerns this clonotype: What it recognizes is unknown.

Findings and caveats of the study: Only a relatively small number of individuals were included in the TCR sequencing and HLA analysis. Susac-specific public clones found in total CD8+ repertoires numbered 15 to 20, and those in CD8+ TEMRA repertoires numbered about 5.

The sequence came from a human donor with Susac syndrome. The V call is TRBV19, the J call TRBJ2-2; D may match TRBD1 or TRBD2 (5 bases each). Sequenced sample: CD8+ T cells from PBMCs. Here the CDR3 reads CASSKDFNQGSRGELFF. The CDR3 coding sequence is TGTGCCAGTAGTAAGGACTTTAATCAGGGCAGCAGAGGGGAGCTGTTTTTT.